The T cell receptor (beta chain) described here comes from a study of blood T cell repertoires in COVID-19. As for the study in general: Specimens from acute and convalescent COVID-19 originated in the United States, Italy and Spain. The analysed material was cDNA or gDNA that came from T cells, B-cell-depleted T cells, or PBMCs.

With V trimmed by 6 bases and J by 6 bases, 29 bases remained unmatched. The CDR3 is 21 residues long. Germline loops: CDR1 LNHDA, CDR2 SQIVND (reference sequence). Source study methods: Reference gene primer amplification in the assay estimated nucleated cell counts. Sequencing used immunoSEQ multiplex PCR; TCRdb keeps in-frame clones, though not all of them. V and J calls and clone size are copied from that table; D and trimming were computed from the DNA. The profile covers almost 200,000 clones, with roughly nine tenths appearing a single time and 0.7% to 0.85% taken by the ten largest. Sequences were obtained from peripheral blood. This sequence was found in a woman in her 70s with acute or convalescent COVID-19. This rearrangement joins TRBV19 to TRBJ2-1, with 7 bases fitting TRBD1. CDR3 amino acids: CASSRDRPTIRKLLRGNEQFF. The CDR3 nucleotides read TGTGCCAGTAGCCGGGACAGACCGACTATTCGAAAGCTCCTCCGAGGCAATGAGCAGTTCTTC.